The 17 T cell receptor beta chains presented below share a single source sample, sequenced in a study of human T cells and chemical hapten exposure. Time point here: pre-sensitization, week 0. Treatment indicated: therapeutic diphenylcyclopropenone sensitization with weekly scalp DPC. TCRdb reanalysed the RACE reads using MiXCR and keeps one entry per CDR3 protein. The table has a few hundred thousand distinct CDR3 sequences, approximately 8% seen once. The sample consisted of whole blood, taken in connection with sensitization to the hapten diphenylcyclopropenone (DPC). The receptors originated from a man younger than 30 with alopecia areata. Some clones in this sample may be carry-over from other donors' samples.

The chain joins TRBV12-3 or TRBV12-4 to TRBJ2-1, with D perhaps matching TRBD2 (7 bases). The CDR3 length is 15 residues. V was clipped by 3 bases and J by 6 bases, with 15 bases between them. Here the CDR3 reads CASSFEAGALNEQFF. The CDR3 DNA reads as TGTGCCAGCAGTTTCGAGGCGGGGGCCCTCAATGAGCAGTTCTTC.

A few counts support this clonotype. The chain employs TRBV5-1 and TRBJ2-7, with TRBD1 matching over 8 bases. V dropped 5 bases and J dropped 4; count of bases not matched to a gene: 5. This CDR3 is built from 13 residues. The germline gives CDR1 SGHRS, CDR2 YFSETQ. CDR3 bases: TGCGCCAGCAGAAGGACAGGGTTGTACGAGCAGTACTTC. Amino acid sequence: CASRRTGLYEQYF.

In this sample, this clonotype turned up a few times. The chain joins TRBV6-4 to TRBJ2-5, with D hard to call. Germline V gives CDR1 MRHNA, CDR2 SNTAGT. V lost 6 bases and J lost 3, with 11 bases in between. The CDR3 runs 13 residues. Here the CDR3 reads CASRADGEETQYF. The CDR3 DNA reads TGTGCCAGCAGAGCCGATGGGGAAGAGACCCAGTACTTC.

This clonotype was found many times. This chain uses TRBV7-3 with TRBJ2-1; 7 positions agree with TRBD1. The CDR3 spans 14 residues. V shed 4 bases, J shed 4 bases, and the junction held 4 bases outside the gene matches. Looked up from germline, CDR1 is SGHTA and CDR2 is FQGTGA. The CDR3 protein is CASSYGTAYNEQFF. CDR3 DNA sequence: TGTGCCAGCAGCTACGGGACAGCGTACAATGAGCAGTTCTTC.

The V call is TRBV7-6, the J call TRBJ2-5, with D possibly matching TRBD1 (5 bases). Germline-derived CDR1 and CDR2 are SGHVS and FNYEAQ. The CDR3 has 14 residues. The V end lost 1 base, the J end lost 5 bases, and 11 bases lay between the germline ends. CDR3 in DNA: TGTGCCAGCAGCTTAGGCAGGGCGGTTGAGACCCAGTACTTC. Its translation: CASSLGRAVETQYF.

The table lists this clonotype with many counts. The chain employs TRBV4-2 and TRBJ1-1; no firm D call. V was trimmed by 6 bases and J by 2 bases, leaving 13 bases between them. CDR1 LGHNA and CDR2 YNFKEQ come from the germline V gene. The CDR3 is 14 amino acids. CDR3 sequence reads: CASSRFAANTEAFF. For the CDR3, the DNA is TGTGCCAGCAGTCGGTTCGCGGCCAACACTGAAGCTTTCTTT.

The chain has TRBV24-1 and TRBJ2-1; TRBD2 agrees at 8 bases. Germline CDR1 KGHDR, CDR2 SFDVKD. With V trimmed by 4 bases and J by 5 bases, 12 bases remained unmatched. The CDR3 extends over 17 amino acids. The CDR3 is CATSEDPGRGRDNEQFF. The CDR3 DNA reads TGTGCCACCAGTGAGGACCCCGGGAGGGGAAGAGACAATGAGCAGTTCTTC.

This clonotype was seen at least ten times. This sequence joins TRBV7-2 and TRBJ2-1; TRBD2 aligns across 8 bases. Per the germline V gene, CDR1 is SGHTA and CDR2 is FQGNSA. The CDR3 totals 13 residues. The J segment lost 6 bases and the V segment lost 8 bases, leaving 6 bases of the junction unmatched. CDR3: CASGTSSSNEQFF. The DNA of the CDR3 is TGTGCCAGCGGGACTAGTTCTTCCAATGAGCAGTTCTTC.

The chain couples TRBV7-8 to TRBJ1-4; TRBD1 matches 7 bases. V lost 4 bases and J lost 3; bases outside the gene matches: 5. The CDR3 contains 15 residues. From germline, CDR1 is SGHVS and CDR2 FQNEAQ. This chain's CDR3 is CASSSNRGSNEKLFF. Here the CDR3 DNA reads TGTGCCAGCAGCTCGAACAGGGGTTCTAATGAAAAACTGTTTTTT.

The chain has TRBV29-1 and TRBJ2-3; D may be TRBD2 (7 bases). V was shortened by 7 bases and J by 2 bases, with 19 bases between the two germline ends. The CDR3 is 15 amino acids. Germline V gene sequence: CDR1 SQVTM, CDR2 ANQGSEA. In DNA, the CDR3 is TGCAGCGCCATCGCGACTGGGGGGGCCACAGATACGCAGTATTTT. Protein product: CSAIATGGATDTQYF.

This sequence joins TRBV28 and TRBJ1-5; D is uncertain. V was shortened by 5 bases and J by 7 bases, with 6 bases between the two germline ends. There are 11 residues in the CDR3. Germline V gene lookup returns CDR1 MDHEN and CDR2 SYDVKM. CDR3 sequence: CASSVRQPQHF. DNA for the CDR3: TGTGCCAGCAGTGTTAGACAGCCCCAGCATTTT.

The CDR3 spells CASSQGAVGYLNEKLFF. The CDR3 region has the DNA TGTGCCAGCAGCCAAGGAGCGGTCGGGTACCTTAATGAAAAACTGTTTTTT. The chain combines TRBV4-2 with TRBJ1-4, with D uncertain. The germline V gene encodes CDR1 LGHNA and CDR2 YNFKEQ. Trimming stripped 1 base from V and 4 bases from J, with 16 bases between. This CDR3 is built from 17 residues.

This chain connects TRBV6-5 to TRBJ1-1, with 7 bases fitting TRBD1. The CDR3 totals 14 residues. After removal of 5 bases from V and 7 bases from J, the junction contained 10 bases not matched to a gene. Germline loops: CDR1 MNHEY, CDR2 SVGAGI. This chain's CDR3 is CASSGGTETFEAFF. Written as DNA, the CDR3 is TGTGCCAGCAGTGGTGGGACAGAGACGTTTGAAGCTTTCTTT.

Many counts were recorded for this clonotype. The V and J genes are TRBV10-3 and TRBJ2-5; the D gene is possibly TRBD2 (6 bases). CDR3 length equals 14 residues. The germline V gene has CDR1 ENHRY and CDR2 SYGVKD. Trimming took 11 bases from V and 5 from J, leaving 21 bases between them. CDR3 sequence: CASHGSTGGETQYF. The CDR3, as DNA: TGTGCCTCACACGGGTCTACAGGAGGGGAGACCCAGTACTTC.

Only a few counts were recorded for this clonotype. V and J are TRBV29-1 and TRBJ1-1; D unresolved. V lost 5 bases, J lost 8 bases, and 12 bases lay in between. There are 11 residues in the CDR3. CDR1 is SQVTM, CDR2 ANQGSEA, per germline. The CDR3: CSVLGSGEAFF. CDR3 bases: TGCAGCGTTCTAGGATCCGGAGAAGCTTTCTTT.

This clonotype occurred many times. This sequence joins TRBV29-1 and TRBJ2-1; D gene uncertain. V gave up 3 bases and J gave up 9 bases, with 12 bases separating them. This CDR3 contains 12 residues. The germline gives CDR1 SQVTM, CDR2 ANQGSEA. CDR3 amino acids: CSVETLRSEQFF. The CDR3 region has the DNA TGCAGCGTTGAGACTCTACGGAGTGAGCAGTTCTTC.

On this clonotype itself: Since a much larger clone is just one base distant, this may be a read error. The chain joins TRBV3-1 to TRBJ1-1; D remains unclear. Trimming pared 5 bases from V and 1 base from J, leaving 8 bases between. The CDR3 spans 13 residues. Germline CDR1 and CDR2: LGHDT and YNNKEL (reference sequence). CDR3 residues: CASSLQQNTEAFF. In DNA form, the CDR3 reads TGTGCCAGCAGCTTACAGCAGAACACTGAAGCTTTCTTT.